What follows is one TCR beta chain and its context. No antigen is known for it. Nothing much larger sits one base from this clone, and base qualities are not available. From cysteine to phenylalanine, the CDR3 is 18 amino acids long. This entry keeps only the CDR3 DNA: 54 bases, framed from base 1. Reading the germline V gene gives CDR1 MGHRA and CDR2 YSYEKL. V gives up 3 bases and J gives up 3 bases, and the segment between their germline ends measures 20 bases. The sample is drawn from a study of OX40 agonist ivuxolimab in advanced cancers. Context from the whole study: Ivuxolimab was a fully human IgG2 agonistic monoclonal antibody targeting the costimulatory receptor OX40 (CD134). Intravenous ivuxolimab was administered to patients every 2 weeks at six dose levels: 0.01, 0.1, 0.3, 1.5, 3 and 10 mg/kg. Of the roughly 51 patients in dose escalation, around 19 had hepatocellular carcinoma, some 15 had melanoma, 9 had renal cell carcinoma and 9 had head and neck cancer. In the dose-escalation cohort, 82.7% of patients were male, and the mean age was approximately 60 years, with a range of about 23 to 85. Patients were allowed to have had prior anti-PD-1, anti-PD-L1 or anti-CTLA-4 therapy, and roughly two fifths of the dose-escalation patients had been treated with checkpoint inhibitors. Partial responses occurred in three dose-escalation patients: two with cutaneous melanoma and one with hepatocellular carcinoma. The point of sequencing TCRbeta in the periphery was to test whether ivuxolimab changed TCR sequence diversity and drove clonal T-cell expansion. The paper reports the monotherapy dose-escalation portion (N = 52 patients) of the phase I ivuxolimab trial. Here is what the overall study found, with its caveats: On average, CD8+ T cells showed more expanded clones than CD4+ T cells after ivuxolimab. Low levels of normalized T-cell clonal expansion were also shown by some nonresponding patients. At doses of 0.1 to 3.0 mg/kg, clonal expansion of both CD4+ and CD8+ blood T cells was observed from baseline to week 6. Antigen specificity was not determined for the clonally expanded peripheral T cells. In the 0.1-3.0 mg/kg groups, partial responders were among the patients with the lowest normalized peripheral clonal expansion, particularly in CD8+ T cells.

The trial excluded patients who had a history of autoimmune disease or who were on systemic immunosuppression. Peripheral blood for TCR sequencing was collected from all dose cohorts at baseline, on cycle 4 day 1, and on cycle 7 day 1. Samples came from an open-label, multicenter, first-in-human phase I dose-escalation trial of ivuxolimab. Adults with locally advanced or metastatic melanoma, renal cell, hepatocellular, or head and neck squamous cell carcinoma were enrolled in the trial. Before TCR sequencing, CD4+ T cells and CD8+ T cells from peripheral blood were sorted into separate populations. Genomic DNA was extracted from sorted cells for sequencing of the TCRbeta CDR3 region. The immunoSEQ Assay was used for sequencing of TCRbeta CDR3 regions. Not all clones reach the TCRdb copy of this immuneACCESS table, which keeps in-frame sequences only. Checked studies attribute under half of the gap to unresolved V genes and leave the rest unexplained. In this sample the table shows 80,000 to 100,000 clones, 85% to 90% of which occur a single time. Jointly, the top ten make up 5.5% of the sample.

The chain is encoded by TRBV4-1 joined to TRBJ2-2; TRBD1 is a weak D gene call, 6 bases matching. This specimen consisted of CD4+ or CD8+ T cells sorted from blood, obtained in a trial of the OX40 agonist ivuxolimab. This TCR came from an adult with an advanced solid tumor such as melanoma, head and neck, liver or kidney cancer. The CDR3 amino acid sequence is: CASSQPRHSHRDTGELFF. The DNA reads as follows: TGCGCCAGCAGCCAGCCTAGACACAGTCACAGGGACACCGGGGAGCTGTTTTTT.